The present entry profiles one T cell receptor (beta chain) with its context. What it binds is unknown. Germline V lookup: CDR1 MDHEN, CDR2 SYDVKM. The CDR3 has 14 amino acids. The V gene lost 7 bases and the J gene lost 3 bases, with 13 bases spanning the gap. The data derive from a study of T cell responses to AZD1222 COVID-19 vaccine. Profiling relied on immunoSEQ multiplex PCR, and the TCRdb table lists in-frame clones only, not all of them. Of 88,000 or so clones in the sample, approximately 88% were seen once. Study outcomes and limitations: A rise in Spike-specific TCR breadth and depth followed two AZD1222 doses. Within unmutated variant regions lay the reported targets of nearly half of spike-specific TCRs. Females made up more of the donors, who were largely white British, and clonal diversity may have come out too low.

The source is an adult in good health. The chain has TRBV28 and TRBJ1-5; D unclear. The sequences come from peripheral blood, collected on day 0 of AZD1222 vaccination. CDR3 sequence reads: CASTWGTDNQPQHF. For the CDR3, the DNA is TGTGCCAGCACCTGGGGAACGGACAATCAGCCCCAGCATTTT. Supplemented by reference TRBV28 and TRBJ1-5, the full variable domain reads DVKVTQSSRYLVKRTGEKVFLECVQDMDHENMFWYRQDPGLGLRLIYFSYDVKMKEKGDIPEGYSVSREKKERFSLILESASTNQTSMYLCASTWGTDNQPQHFGDGTRLSIL.